This T cell receptor beta chain was documented in a study of T cells in Graves' hyperthyroidism and ophthalmopathy. Study-level points and caveats: Appearing also in blood were most of the thyroid clonotypes expanded above 0.001.

This clonotype appeared a single time. Its antigen is not known. Uncontrolled infection, other autoimmune disease, pregnancy or lactation led to exclusion. Clinical symptoms, serum thyroxine, TRAb, thyroid ultrasound and orbital computed tomography established diagnosis. The source material, RNA transcripts, was used to amplify TCR beta CDR3 regions. HTBI primers drove first-round RT-PCR of the TCR CDR3. A single record per CDR3 protein comes from TCRdb applying MiXCR to the multiplex PCR reads. The table has over 350,000 distinct CDR3 sequences, about 18% seen once. CDR1 is SGDLS, CDR2 YYNGEE, per germline. J was trimmed by 4 bases and V by 3 bases; bases with no gene match: 6. This CDR3 has 15 residues.

The sequenced sample consisted of blood. This chain links TRBV9 with TRBJ2-2; 7 bases match TRBD1. The sequence was collected from a young man with Graves' ophthalmopathy. CDR3: CASSAGTARTGELFF. The CDR3 nucleotides read TGTGCCAGCAGCGCCGGGACAGCTCGCACCGGGGAGCTGTTTTTT.